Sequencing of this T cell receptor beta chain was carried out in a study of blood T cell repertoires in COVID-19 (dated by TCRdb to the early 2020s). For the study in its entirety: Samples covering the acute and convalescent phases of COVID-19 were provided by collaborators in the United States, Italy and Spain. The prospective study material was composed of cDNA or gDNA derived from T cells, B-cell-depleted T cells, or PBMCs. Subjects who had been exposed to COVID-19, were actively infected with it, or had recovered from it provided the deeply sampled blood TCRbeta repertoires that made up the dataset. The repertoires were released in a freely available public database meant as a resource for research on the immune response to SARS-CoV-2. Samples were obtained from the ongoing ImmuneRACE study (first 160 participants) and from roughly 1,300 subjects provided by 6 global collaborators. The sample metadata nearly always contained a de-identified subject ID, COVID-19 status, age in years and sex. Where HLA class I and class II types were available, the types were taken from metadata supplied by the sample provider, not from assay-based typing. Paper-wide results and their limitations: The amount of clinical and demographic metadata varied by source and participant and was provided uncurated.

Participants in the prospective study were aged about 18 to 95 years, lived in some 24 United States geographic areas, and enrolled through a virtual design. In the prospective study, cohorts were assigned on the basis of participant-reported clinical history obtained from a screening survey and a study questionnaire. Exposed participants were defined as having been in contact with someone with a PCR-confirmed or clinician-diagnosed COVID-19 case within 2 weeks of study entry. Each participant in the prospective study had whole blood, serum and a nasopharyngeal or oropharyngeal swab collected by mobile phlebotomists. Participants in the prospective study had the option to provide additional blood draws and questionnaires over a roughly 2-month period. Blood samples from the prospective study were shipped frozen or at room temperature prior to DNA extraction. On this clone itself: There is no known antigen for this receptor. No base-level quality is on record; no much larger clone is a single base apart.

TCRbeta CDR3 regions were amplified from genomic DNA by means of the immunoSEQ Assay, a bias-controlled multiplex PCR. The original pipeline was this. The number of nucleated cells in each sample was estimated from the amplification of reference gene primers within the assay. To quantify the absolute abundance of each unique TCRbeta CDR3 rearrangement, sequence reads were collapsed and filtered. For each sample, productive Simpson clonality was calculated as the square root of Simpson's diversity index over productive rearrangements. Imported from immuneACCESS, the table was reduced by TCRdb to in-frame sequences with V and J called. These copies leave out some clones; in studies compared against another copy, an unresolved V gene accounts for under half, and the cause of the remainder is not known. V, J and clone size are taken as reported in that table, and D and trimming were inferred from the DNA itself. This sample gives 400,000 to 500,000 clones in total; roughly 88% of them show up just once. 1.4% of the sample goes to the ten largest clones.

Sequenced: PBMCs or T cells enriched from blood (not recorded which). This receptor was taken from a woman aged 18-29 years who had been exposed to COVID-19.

The DNA sequence follows: TGCGCCAGCAGTAACTCCGGGACAGGGCAGGAAAAACTGTTTTTT. It codes for CASSNSGTGQEKLFF. The V and J segments used are TRBV10-1 and TRBJ1-4, and TRBD1 matches 9 of the central bases. The germline V gene (reference sequence) sets CDR1 to WNHNN and CDR2 to SYGVQD. V is cut back by 5 bases and J by 8 bases, with 9 bases in the junction unmatched. Its CDR3 holds 15 amino acids, cysteine through phenylalanine. The kept DNA is CDR3 alone, 45 bases in frame from the first base.